Below, 30 T cell receptor beta chains from the same sample are listed, as sequenced in a study of T cell responses to AZD1222 COVID-19 vaccine. Clones were read by immunoSEQ multiplex PCR, and TCRdb kept only the in-frame ones, dropping some. This table holds roughly 65,000 clones, 80% to 85% found once. Sequencing was performed on peripheral blood, taken on day 0 of AZD1222 vaccination. The receptor source for this set is an adult in good health.

The rearrangement uses TRBV12-3 or TRBV12-4 and TRBJ1-2; D ambiguous. The CDR3 is 13 residues long. V shed 4 bases and J shed 1 base, with 7 bases lying between them. Written as DNA, the CDR3 is TGTGCCAGCAGTTACATGGTTAACTATGGCTACACCTTC. Amino acids: CASSYMVNYGYTF.

CDR3 nucleotides: TGTGCCAGCACCCGTACAGGGGGCACAGATACGCAGTATTTT. It codes for CASTRTGGTDTQYF. J is TRBJ2-3 and V is TRBV6-5; 7 bases line up with TRBD1. Trimming at V came to 7 bases and at J to 1 base, leaving 5 bases not matched to a gene. This CDR3 comprises 14 residues. Germline V gene lookup returns CDR1 MNHEY and CDR2 SVGAGI.

This sequence joins TRBV28 and TRBJ2-7, with unresolved D. The CDR3 extends over 12 amino acids. Germline CDR1 is MDHEN and CDR2 is SYDVKM. Deletions cut 5 bases from V and 1 base from J, with 6 bases between. For the CDR3, the DNA is TGTGCCAGCAGTACAGCTTCCTACGAGCAGTACTTC. Translation: CASSTASYEQYF. Full variable domain (missing parts from reference TRBV28 and TRBJ2-7): DVKVTQSSRYLVKRTGEKVFLECVQDMDHENMFWYRQDPGLGLRLIYFSYDVKMKEKGDIPEGYSVSREKKERFSLILESASTNQTSMYLCASSTASYEQYFGPGTRLTVT.

This chain joins TRBV5-6 and TRBJ1-3; D is uncertain. In germline, CDR1 is SGHDT, CDR2 YYEEEE. V gave up 4 bases and J gave up 8 bases, with 13 bases separating them. The CDR3 length is 13 residues. In DNA, the CDR3 is TGTGCCAGCAGCATTGGGAGGGCGGACACCATATATTTT. It encodes CASSIGRADTIYF.

The V gene is TRBV7-9, the J gene TRBJ2-7; D unresolved. The CDR3 consists of 9 residues. Germline values: CDR1 SEHNR, CDR2 FQNEAQ (reference sequence). CDR3 sequence: CAIGYEQYF. CDR3 sequence (DNA): TGTGCTATCGGGTACGAGCAGTACTTC.

V gene TRBV19 combines with J gene TRBJ2-3; D might be TRBD1 or TRBD2, each matching 5 bases. Trimming cost V 4 bases and J 3 bases, with 17 bases left between them. In germline, CDR1 is LNHDA, CDR2 SQIVND (reference sequence). The CDR3 consists of 16 residues. CDR3 sequence (DNA): TGTGCCAGTAGTACCTTAGGGACCGCGAGTACAGATACGCAGTATTTT. It encodes CASSTLGTASTDTQYF.

The CDR3 nucleotides are TGCGCCAGCAGCCAATCTCCGGGGTCGGTAGATACGCAGTATTTT. It translates to CASSQSPGSVDTQYF. The chain joins TRBV4-3 to TRBJ2-3, with a tentative D call TRBD2 (5 bases). The CDR3 extends over 15 amino acids. Trimming removed 2 bases from V and 5 bases from J, with 14 bases in between. Germline values: CDR1 LGHNA, CDR2 YSLEER.

The V and J genes are TRBV5-1 and TRBJ2-1; 10 bases map to TRBD2. This CDR3 contains 15 residues. Germline CDR1 and CDR2: SGHRS and YFSETQ. V lost 2 bases, J lost 4 bases, and 3 bases stayed unmatched. The CDR3 sequence is CASSLSGGVYNEQFF. The CDR3, as DNA: TGCGCCAGCAGCTTAAGCGGGGGGGTTTACAATGAGCAGTTCTTC.

The chain combines TRBV20-1 with TRBJ2-1, with 7 bases identical to TRBD2. Germline loops: CDR1 DFQATT, CDR2 SNEGSKA (reference sequence). The CDR3 covers 14 residues. The ends lost 3 bases at V and 7 bases at J; junction bases unmatched: 9. The CDR3 DNA follows: TGCAGTGCTAGTGAGTGGCAGCGGGGTAATGAGCAGTTCTTC. Translation gives CSASEWQRGNEQFF.

The V gene is TRBV19, the J gene TRBJ2-2; 7 bases match TRBD2. Germline V gives CDR1 LNHDA, CDR2 SQIVND (reference sequence). V gave up 5 bases and J gave up 3 bases; unmatched junction bases: 6. The CDR3 runs to 15 residues. CDR3 nucleotides: TGTGCCAGTAGTGCTCTAGCGGCCTACACCGGGGAGCTGTTTTTT. Protein sequence: CASSALAAYTGELFF. Based on the CDR3 plus reference TRBV19 and TRBJ2-2, the full variable domain is DGGITQSPKYLFRKEGQNVTLSCEQNLNHDAMYWYRQDPGQGLRLIYYSQIVNDFQKGDIAEGYSVSREKKESFPLTVTSAQKNPTAFYLCASSALAAYTGELFFGEGSRLTVL.

In the case of this clone: The sample has other DNA sequences that encode this CDR3 too. This chain uses TRBV30 with TRBJ1-5, with D possibly being TRBD1 (5 bases). The V gene lost 0 bases and the J gene lost 5 bases, with 8 bases spanning the gap. In germline, CDR1 is GTSNPN, CDR2 SVGIG (reference sequence). This CDR3 has 13 residues. The CDR3 loop reads CAWSVLGDQPQHF. For the CDR3, the DNA is TGTGCCTGGAGTGTGTTAGGGGATCAGCCCCAGCATTTT.

As DNA, the CDR3 is TGTGCCAGCAGCCCCAAAGAGACCCAGTACTTC. Its translation: CASSPKETQYF. V usage is TRBV7-9 and J usage is TRBJ2-5; D not certain. The V gene lost 5 bases and the J gene lost 3 bases, with 4 bases spanning the gap. This CDR3 is 11 amino acids long. Germline CDR1 reads SEHNR; CDR2 reads FQNEAQ (reference sequence).

This rearrangement joins TRBV4-1 to TRBJ2-7, with TRBD2 matching over 7 bases. Trimming removed 11 bases from V and 2 bases from J; junction bases left unmatched: 12. The CDR3 is made up of 14 amino acids. Germline V gene data show CDR1 as MGHRA and CDR2 as YSYEKL. DNA for the CDR3: TGCGCCGGTGGAGGCGGGGGAGAGCCCTACGAGCAGTACTTC. Protein: CAGGGGGEPYEQYF.

There are many counts of this clone. The V gene is TRBV3-1 (or the pseudogene TRBV3-2), the J gene TRBJ1-4, with D possibly being TRBD1 (5 bases). The CDR3 is made up of 16 amino acids. Germline CDR1 LGHDT, CDR2 YNNKEL (reference sequence). V was clipped by 1 base and J by 5 bases, with 14 bases between them. CDR3 sequence: CASSQGAGMLNEKLFF. CDR3 nucleotides: TGTGCCAGCAGCCAAGGGGCAGGGATGTTAAATGAAAAACTGTTTTTT.

This CDR3 reads CASRPGGSGNTIYF. The CDR3 nucleotides are TGTGCCAGCAGGCCCGGCGGCTCTGGAAACACCATATATTTT. This chain links TRBV6-6 with TRBJ1-3; the D is unclear. The CDR3 has 14 amino acids. The germline gives CDR1 MNHNY, CDR2 SVGAGI (reference sequence). Trimming removed 6 bases at V and 0 bases at J, with 9 bases between.

This chain uses TRBV10-1 with TRBJ1-1, with D uncertain. The V and J ends lost 7 bases and 2 bases respectively, with 20 bases between them. Germline V gene data show CDR1 as WNHNN and CDR2 as SYGVQD (reference sequence). CDR3 length: 16 residues. The CDR3 bases are TGCGCCAGCAAAGGCTGGGCAGCCCGGCCTAACACTGAAGCTTTCTTT. The encoded protein is CASKGWAARPNTEAFF.

The rearrangement joins TRBV10-3 to TRBJ2-3; TRBD2 aligns across 11 bases. V lost 8 bases to trimming and J lost 3 bases; unmatched junction nucleotides: 25. The CDR3 consists of 21 residues. Per the germline V gene, CDR1 is ENHRY and CDR2 is SYGVKD. CDR3 bases: TGTGCCATCTCCATTTCTAGCGGGGGGCGACGAGAGGAAACGGCAACAGATACGCAGTATTTT. It encodes CAISISSGGRREETATDTQYF.

Written as DNA, the CDR3 is TGTGCCAGCAGAAAAATGGTAACAGATACGCAGTATTTT. Protein: CASRKMVTDTQYF. The V call is TRBV6-6, the J call TRBJ2-3; D call uncertain. V was cut by 6 bases and J by 3 bases, with 10 bases left in between. The V gene's germline CDR1 is MNHNY and CDR2 SVGAGI (reference sequence). This CDR3 comprises 13 residues.

Note on this clone: In the same sample, other DNA sequences code for this CDR3. This chain joins TRBV5-4 and TRBJ1-1; no firm D call. Germline V lookup: CDR1 SGHNT, CDR2 YYREEE (reference sequence). The CDR3 sequence is 13 residues long. The V end was cut by 1 base, the J end by 1 base, with 5 bases between. The CDR3 is CASSLQENTEAFF. The CDR3 DNA sequence: TGTGCCAGCAGCTTGCAAGAGAACACTGAAGCTTTCTTT.

For the CDR3, the DNA is TGTGCCTGGAGCCTGACAGATTATGGCTACACCTTC. Translating gives CAWSLTDYGYTF. This chain links TRBV30 with TRBJ1-2, with TRBD1 as a possible D gene (5 bases). The V and J ends lost 3 bases and 5 bases respectively, with 10 bases between them. The V gene's germline CDR1 is GTSNPN and CDR2 SVGIG (reference sequence). This CDR3 is 12 amino acids long. Supplemented by reference TRBV30 and TRBJ1-2, the full variable domain reads SQTIHQWPATLVQPVGSPLSLECTVEGTSNPNLYWYRQAAGRGLQLLFYSVGIGQISSEVPQNLSASRPQDRQFILSSKKLLLSDSGFYLCAWSLTDYGYTFGSGTRLTVV.

The chain carries TRBV6-5 and TRBJ2-7; 8 bases match TRBD1. Germline V gene data show CDR1 as MNHEY and CDR2 as SVGAGI. The V and J ends lost 3 bases and 3 bases, in that order; junction bases with no gene match: 7. This CDR3 is 15 amino acids long. CDR3 region: CASSYKPGQVYEQYF. As DNA, the CDR3 is TGTGCCAGCAGTTATAAACCGGGACAGGTCTACGAGCAGTACTTC.

This chain connects TRBV27 to TRBJ2-7, with 7 bases lining up with TRBD1. Trimming took 5 bases from V and 2 from J; bases not matched to a gene: 6. This CDR3 has 14 residues. Germline V gives CDR1 MNHEY, CDR2 SMNVEV (reference sequence). The CDR3: CASSQGTATYEQYF. The CDR3 DNA sequence: TGTGCCAGCAGTCAAGGGACAGCTACCTACGAGCAGTACTTC.

The genes are TRBV6-5 and TRBJ1-1; D gene unclear. V was trimmed by 1 base and J by 4 bases, leaving 13 bases between them. This CDR3 comprises 15 residues. Germline assignment: CDR1 MNHEY and CDR2 SVGAGI. CDR3 loop: CASSYLAQLSTEAFF. CDR3 nucleotides: TGTGCCAGCAGTTACTTGGCCCAGCTTAGCACTGAAGCTTTCTTT.

The rearrangement uses TRBV18 and TRBJ2-1; weak D call: TRBD1 (6 bases). CDR1 and CDR2 from the germline V gene are KGHSH and LQKENI. CDR3 length: 15 residues. Between the trimmed V and J ends, which lost 1 base and 4 bases, there was a span of 11 bases. CDR3 bases: TGTGCCAGCTCACCACTCCGGGACATTTACAATGAGCAGTTCTTC. As protein: CASSPLRDIYNEQFF.

This sequence joins TRBV24-1 and TRBJ1-2; D is undetermined. The CDR3 sequence is 12 residues long. Germline V gene lookup returns CDR1 KGHDR and CDR2 SFDVKD. V gave up 10 bases and J gave up 6 bases, with 14 bases separating them. The CDR3 spells CATPGGDHGYTF. The DNA for the CDR3 is TGTGCCACACCGGGCGGAGACCATGGCTACACCTTC.

This clone was seen a handful of times. The chain has TRBV5-4 and TRBJ1-2; the D is unclear. Trimming removed 2 bases at V and 2 bases at J, with 4 bases between. Germline V lookup: CDR1 SGHNT, CDR2 YYREEE (reference sequence). The CDR3 runs to 12 residues. The CDR3 spells CASSLDNYGYTF. CDR3 DNA sequence: TGTGCCAGCAGCTTAGACAACTATGGCTACACCTTC.

This chain connects TRBV2 to TRBJ1-5; no clear D. V shed 3 bases and J shed 5 bases, with 14 bases lying between them. Germline CDR1 and CDR2: SNHLY and FYNNEI. The CDR3 sequence is 15 residues long. The CDR3 sequence is CASSEGSWVYQPQHF. The CDR3 region has the DNA TGTGCCAGCAGTGAGGGAAGTTGGGTCTATCAGCCCCAGCATTTT.

This sequence joins TRBV9 and TRBJ2-2, with 8 positions matching TRBD2. Germline-derived CDR1 and CDR2 are SGDLS and YYNGEE. The J segment lost 4 bases and the V segment lost 2 bases, leaving 4 bases of the junction unmatched. The CDR3 is 15 residues long. The CDR3 protein is CASSVRLASTGELFF. DNA for the CDR3: TGTGCCAGCAGCGTTCGACTAGCGTCCACCGGGGAGCTGTTTTTT.

This clone showed up just once. J is TRBJ2-5 and V is TRBV5-4, with 11 bases lining up with TRBD2. The CDR3 is 15 amino acids. V trimming: 7 bases; J trimming: 4 bases; junction bases outside the gene matches: 9. CDR1 and CDR2 from the germline V gene are SGHNT and YYREEE (reference sequence). In nucleotides, the CDR3 is TGTGCCAGCTCGGGAATACTAGCGGGGGCAGAGACCCAGTACTTC. Protein product: CASSGILAGAETQYF. The whole variable domain, filled in from reference TRBV5-4 and TRBJ2-5, reads ETGVTQSPTHLIKTRGQQVTLRCSSQSGHNTVSWYQQALGQGPQFIFQYYREEENGRGNFPPRFSGLQFPNYSSELNVNALELDDSALYLCASSGILAGAETQYFGPGTRLLVL.

The chain uses TRBV4-1 and TRBJ2-7, with D unresolved. The V end was cut by 0 bases, the J end by 4 bases, with 13 bases between. Germline CDR1 MGHRA, CDR2 YSYEKL. CDR3 length: 15 residues. The CDR3 nucleotides read TGCGCCAGCAGCCAAGATTCGGCAGGATTATACGAGCAGTACTTC. Translation: CASSQDSAGLYEQYF.